This T cell receptor (beta chain) appears in the sequencing data of a study of cytomegalovirus exposure and HLA in healthy donors. General study points: The study flagged fewer than 200 TCR beta chains as cytomegalovirus-associated. Most TCRs appeared rarely, but some public TCRs recurred in many donors.

60 Vbeta and 13 Jbeta primers were used in PCR. TCRdb keeps only in-frame clones here, not all; method: immunoSEQ multiplex PCR. The repertoire holds approximately 140,000 clones, with approximately 88% as singletons. With respect to this clone: Its antigen is unknown.

The origin of this receptor is a woman aged 40 to 55 in good health and CMV-seronegative. The specimen was PBMCs.

The chain's CDR3 is CASSLPGQGYYEQYF. CDR3 in DNA: TGTGCCAGTAGTCTTCCGGGACAGGGGTACTACGAGCAGTACTTC. J is TRBJ2-5 and V is TRBV19; 10 bases are a match to TRBD1. The tail of the sequence fits TRBJ2-7 better, so the J call may be wrong. Germline CDR1 is LNHDA and CDR2 is SQIVND (reference sequence). The CDR3 is 15 amino acids.